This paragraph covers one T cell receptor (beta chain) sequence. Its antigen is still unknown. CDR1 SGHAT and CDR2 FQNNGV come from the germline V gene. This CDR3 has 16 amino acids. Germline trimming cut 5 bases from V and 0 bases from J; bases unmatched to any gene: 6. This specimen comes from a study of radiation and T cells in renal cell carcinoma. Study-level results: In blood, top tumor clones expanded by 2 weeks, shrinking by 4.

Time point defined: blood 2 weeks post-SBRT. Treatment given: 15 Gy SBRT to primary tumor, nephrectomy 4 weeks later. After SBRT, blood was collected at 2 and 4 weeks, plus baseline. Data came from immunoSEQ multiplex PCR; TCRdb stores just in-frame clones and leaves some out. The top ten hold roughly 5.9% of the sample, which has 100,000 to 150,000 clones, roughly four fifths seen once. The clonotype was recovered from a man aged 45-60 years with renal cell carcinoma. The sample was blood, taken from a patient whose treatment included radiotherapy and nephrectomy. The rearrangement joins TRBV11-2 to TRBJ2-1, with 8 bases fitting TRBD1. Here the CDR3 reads CASSRQGPPSYNEQFF. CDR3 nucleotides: TGTGCCAGCAGCAGACAGGGGCCCCCCTCCTACAATGAGCAGTTCTTC.